Listed here are 8 T cell receptor beta chains from one sample, sequenced in a study of cytomegalovirus exposure and HLA in healthy donors. The PCR employed 60 Vbeta primers together with 13 Jbeta primers. Profiling relied on immunoSEQ multiplex PCR, and the TCRdb table lists in-frame clones only, not all of them. The table has about 140,000 clones, 61% seen once; the top ten hold around 1.8%. Sequencing used PBMCs. The receptors derive from a male donor in good health and CMV-seronegative.

The gene calls are TRBV11-2 and TRBJ1-1, with D tentatively TRBD1 (6 bases). V lost 4 bases and J lost 2, with 8 bases in between. The CDR3 extends over 13 amino acids. CDR1 SGHAT and CDR2 FQNNGV come from the germline V gene. The CDR3 DNA sequence: TGTGCCAGCAGCTCGGACAGAAACACTGAAGCTTTCTTT. Translating it yields CASSSDRNTEAFF.

Note on this clone: The same CDR3 also results from other DNA sequences found in this sample. This chain joins TRBV6-1 and TRBJ2-7, with D uncertain. This CDR3 spans 13 amino acids. CDR1 and CDR2 (germline): MNHNS, SASEGT. V was cut by 7 bases and J by 3 bases, with 13 bases left in between. The CDR3 DNA sequence: TGTGCCAGCAACTACATGTTATTCTACGAGCAGTACTTC. It yields the protein CASNYMLFYEQYF.

The rearrangement joins TRBV18 to TRBJ2-3; D not certain. Trimming took 3 bases from V and 4 from J, leaving 17 bases between them. Germline CDR1 reads KGHSH; CDR2 reads LQKENI. This CDR3 spans 16 amino acids. Here the CDR3 DNA reads TGTGCCAGCTCACCCCCGTCAGTGAGCGCGTCAGATACGCAGTATTTT. Its translation: CASSPPSVSASDTQYF. The variable domain in full, with the rest retrieved from reference TRBV18 and TRBJ2-3, is NAGVMQNPRHLVRRRGQEARLRCSPMKGHSHVYWYRQLPEEGLKFMVYLQKENIIDESGMPKERFSAEFPKEGPSILRIQQVVRGDSAAYFCASSPPSVSASDTQYFGPGTRLTVL.

The chain has TRBV27 and TRBJ2-3; 7 bases are a match to TRBD2. V shed 3 bases, J shed 6 bases, and the junction held 3 bases outside the gene matches. The germline CDR1 and CDR2 sequences are MNHEY and SMNVEV (reference sequence). CDR3 length: 13 residues. This CDR3 reads CASSFLAADTQYF. DNA for the CDR3: TGTGCCAGCAGTTTCCTAGCGGCCGATACGCAGTATTTT.

This clone was seen a few times. The chain has TRBV11-2 and TRBJ2-5; 7 bases are shared with TRBD1. Germline-derived CDR1 and CDR2 are SGHAT and FQNNGV. J gave up 2 bases and V 2 bases, and 5 bases lay outside the gene matches. This CDR3 region has 15 residues. CDR3 in amino acids: CASSLWDSLQETQYF. The DNA of the CDR3 is TGTGCCAGCAGCTTATGGGACAGCTTACAAGAGACCCAGTACTTC.

The chain couples TRBV6-1 to TRBJ1-4; possible D gene TRBD1, 5 bases. Germline-derived CDR1 and CDR2 are MNHNS and SASEGT. With 6 bases removed from V and 7 bases from J, the gap between germline ends came to 15 bases. The CDR3 is 14 residues long. The CDR3 nucleotides read TGTGCCAGCAGGAGACAGCTTGGGTTTGAAAAACTGTTTTTT. Encoded protein: CASRRQLGFEKLFF.

This chain connects TRBV6-5 to TRBJ1-3, with D maybe TRBD1 (5 bases). Deletions cut 6 bases from V and 2 bases from J, with 11 bases between. Per the germline V gene, CDR1 is MNHEY and CDR2 is SVGAGI. The CDR3 covers 14 residues. The CDR3 DNA is TGTGCCAGCAGACCGGACACGGCTGGAAACACCATATATTTT. Amino acid sequence: CASRPDTAGNTIYF.

About this clone itself: Its ends do not fully match the called genes, so a read error is possible. The V and J genes are TRBV10-3 and TRBJ2-5, with TRBD1 identical over 9 bases. The CDR3 totals 14 residues. Germline lookup yields CDR1 ENHRY and CDR2 SYGVKD. CDR3 DNA sequence: TGTGCTATCAGCGGGGACAGGGTAAAAGAGACCCAGTACTTC. Its translation is CAISGDRVKETQYF.